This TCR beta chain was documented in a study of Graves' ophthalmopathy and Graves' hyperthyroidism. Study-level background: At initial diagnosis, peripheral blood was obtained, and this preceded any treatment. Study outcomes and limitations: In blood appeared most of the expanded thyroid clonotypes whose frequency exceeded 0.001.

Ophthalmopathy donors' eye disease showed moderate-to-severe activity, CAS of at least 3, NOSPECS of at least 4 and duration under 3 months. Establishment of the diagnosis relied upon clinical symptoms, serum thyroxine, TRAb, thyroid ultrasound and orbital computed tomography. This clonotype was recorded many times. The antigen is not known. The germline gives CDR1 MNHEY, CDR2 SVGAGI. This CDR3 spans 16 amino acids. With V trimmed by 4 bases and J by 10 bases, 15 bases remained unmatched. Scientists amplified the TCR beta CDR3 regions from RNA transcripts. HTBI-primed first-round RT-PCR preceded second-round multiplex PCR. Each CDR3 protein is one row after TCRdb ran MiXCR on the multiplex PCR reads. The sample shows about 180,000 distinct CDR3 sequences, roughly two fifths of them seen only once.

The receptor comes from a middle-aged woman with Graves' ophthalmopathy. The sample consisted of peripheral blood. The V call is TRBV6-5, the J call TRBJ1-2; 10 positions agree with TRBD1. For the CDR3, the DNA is TGTGCCAGCAGTTCATTCGCCGGGACAGGGGAAGGGGTCTACACCTTC. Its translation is CASSSFAGTGEGVYTF.